The next 27 T cell receptor beta chains were all read from a single sample in a study of T cells after yellow fever vaccination. TCRdb re-analysed the 5' RACE reads in MiXCR, keeping a single row per CDR3 protein. The sample shows 610,000 or so distinct CDR3 sequences, 9% to 15% of them seen only once. Sample: PBMCs, taken on the day of the yellow fever booster vaccination. Receptor source: a man aged 25-45 years who received the YFV17D yellow fever vaccine.

This clonotype occurred a few times. V gene TRBV20-1 combines with J gene TRBJ2-3; TRBD2 matches at 8 bases. The CDR3 spans 15 residues. The germline CDR1 and CDR2 sequences are DFQATT and SNEGSKA (reference sequence). V trimming: 6 bases; J trimming: 7 bases; junction bases outside the gene matches: 15. The CDR3 reads CSARQPGLDGHTQYF. In DNA, the CDR3 is TGCAGTGCACGCCAACCGGGACTAGACGGTCATACGCAGTATTTT.

This clonotype was seen a handful of times. This rearrangement joins TRBV7-2 to TRBJ2-5, with D possibly TRBD1 on 6 matching bases. Germline-derived CDR1 and CDR2 are SGHTA and FQGNSA. This CDR3 is built from 17 residues. Between the trimmed V and J ends, which lost 5 bases and 13 bases, there was a span of 32 bases. The CDR3 is CASSPHSPDRHGLAMYF. The CDR3 DNA sequence: TGTGCCAGCAGCCCCCATAGCCCCGACAGGCATGGGCTAGCCATGTACTTC.

This clonotype appeared many times. At one end the junction does not follow the germline gene, possibly because of a read error. The J gene is TRBJ2-1, the V gene TRBV3-1; D is unresolved. Germline V gene sequence: CDR1 LGHDT, CDR2 YNNKEL (reference sequence). This CDR3 spans 12 amino acids. This CDR3 is CASSQDLNEQFF. The DNA for the CDR3 is TGCGCCAGCAGCCAAGATCTTAATGAGCAGTTCTTC.

This clonotype was seen at least ten times. The J gene is TRBJ2-7, the V gene TRBV11-2, with 7 bases fitting TRBD2. Germline V gene sequence: CDR1 SGHAT, CDR2 FQNNGV. J was trimmed by 2 bases and V by 3 bases; bases with no gene match: 4. The CDR3 length is 14 residues. The CDR3 protein is CASSFSGGAYEQYF. The CDR3 nucleotides read TGTGCCAGCAGCTTTTCGGGGGGTGCCTACGAGCAGTACTTC.

This clonotype appeared many times. The CDR3 loop reads CASSRTLAGEYNEQFF. The CDR3 region has the DNA TGTGCCAGCAGCCGCACTCTAGCGGGAGAGTACAATGAGCAGTTCTTC. The chain links TRBV4-2 to TRBJ2-1; 10 nucleotides line up with TRBD2. The CDR3 has 16 residues. The V gene's germline CDR1 is LGHNA and CDR2 YNFKEQ. Trimming removed 4 bases from V and 4 bases from J; junction bases left unmatched: 7.

This clonotype has only a few counts. CDR3 protein: CASRPDGGLRSYEQYF. For the CDR3, the DNA is TGTGCCAGCAGACCAGACGGAGGGTTGAGATCCTACGAGCAGTACTTC. The chain uses TRBV7-2 and TRBJ2-7; possibly TRBD2 for D (6 bases). The CDR3 has 16 residues. Trimming took off 6 bases at V and 1 base at J, with 19 bases between the two ends. Looked up from germline, CDR1 is SGHTA and CDR2 is FQGNSA.

The V and J genes are TRBV29-1 and TRBJ2-7; D call uncertain. V lost 4 bases and J lost 2, with 15 bases in between. The CDR3 has 14 residues. CDR1 and CDR2 (germline): SQVTM, ANQGSEA. CDR3 nucleotide sequence: TGCAGCGTTGGGGTCAGTGGGCTAGCCTACGAGCAGTACTTC. Amino acids: CSVGVSGLAYEQYF.

The chain has TRBV20-1 and TRBJ1-5; 8 nucleotides agree with TRBD1. Germline V gene sequence: CDR1 DFQATT, CDR2 SNEGSKA (reference sequence). V lost 6 bases and J lost 7; bases outside the gene matches: 8. The CDR3 length is 13 residues. The CDR3 DNA sequence: TGCAGTGCGGACCCAGGGGGCAGACAGCCCCAGCATTTT. Its protein is CSADPGGRQPQHF.

At least ten counts were recorded for this clonotype. This chain joins TRBV12-3 or TRBV12-4 and TRBJ2-7, with 8 bases aligning to TRBD1. The CDR3 is made up of 13 amino acids. V was clipped by 5 bases and J by 2 bases; unmatched bases: 2. The CDR3 is CASSRTGTYEQYF. The CDR3 DNA reads TGTGCCAGCAGTCGGACAGGGACCTACGAGCAGTACTTC.

CDR3 DNA sequence: TGCAGTGCTACACCGTGGCCGGGAAACACCGGGGAGCTGTTTTTT. As protein: CSATPWPGNTGELFF. The rearrangement links TRBV20-1 to TRBJ2-2; tentative D call: TRBD2 (5 bases). The germline V gene encodes CDR1 DFQATT and CDR2 SNEGSKA (reference sequence). The length of the CDR3 is 15 residues. Trimming took off 4 bases at V and 2 bases at J, with 14 bases between the two ends.

The rearrangement links TRBV4-2 to TRBJ2-1; 9 bases fit TRBD1. Germline lookup yields CDR1 LGHNA and CDR2 YNFKEQ. The CDR3 extends over 14 amino acids. Losses at the gene ends were 0 bases for V and 15 bases for J; bases not matched to a gene: 9. CDR3 nucleotides: TGTGCCAGCAGCCAAGATAAAACGACAGGGGGATGGTTCTTC. Its protein product is CASSQDKTTGGWFF.

In this sample, this clonotype turned up a few times. This chain connects TRBV12-3 or TRBV12-4 to TRBJ2-7; the D is unclear. V was trimmed by 6 bases and J by 2 bases, leaving 8 bases between them. The CDR3 has 12 amino acids. CDR3 sequence reads: CASSRAPYEQYF. The DNA of the CDR3 is TGTGCCAGCAGCCGCGCCCCCTACGAGCAGTACTTC.

The chain combines TRBV5-4 with TRBJ2-3; a possible D gene is TRBD2 (6 bases). This CDR3 region has 15 residues. Trimming shortened V by 6 bases and J by 3 bases, and 17 bases separated the two germline ends. Germline CDR1 SGHNT, CDR2 YYREEE (reference sequence). In DNA, the CDR3 is TGTGCCAGCACTCCCCTGGGGAGCGGGACAGATACGCAGTATTTT. This sequence encodes CASTPLGSGTDTQYF.

The V call is TRBV4-1, the J call TRBJ2-2, with a tentative D call TRBD1 (7 bases). V shed 1 base and J shed 5 bases, with 11 bases lying between them. This CDR3 has 15 residues. The V gene's germline CDR1 is MGHRA and CDR2 YSYEKL. The CDR3 coding sequence is TGCGCCAGCAGCCAAGCGGCAGGGGGGACCGGGGAGCTGTTTTTT. Translating gives CASSQAAGGTGELFF.

This clonotype was seen a handful of times. This rearrangement joins TRBV12-3 or TRBV12-4 to TRBJ2-5; D is unresolved. V lost 6 bases and J 4 bases, leaving 15 bases between the germline ends. This CDR3 contains 14 residues. The CDR3 spells CASSTGLRRETQYF. The DNA for the CDR3 is TGTGCCAGCAGCACGGGCCTCAGGAGAGAGACCCAGTACTTC.

This clonotype has a handful of counts. The V gene is TRBV15, the J gene TRBJ2-7; a weak D match, TRBD2 (5 bases). Trimming took 3 bases from V and 3 from J, leaving 15 bases between them. CDR3 length: 15 amino acids. Germline loops: CDR1 LNHNV, CDR2 YYDKDF (reference sequence). CDR3: CATSRTPGSFYEQYF. DNA of the CDR3: TGTGCCACCAGCAGGACCCCGGGAAGTTTCTACGAGCAGTACTTC.

The gene calls are TRBV12-3 or TRBV12-4 and TRBJ1-5; a weak D match, TRBD1 (6 bases). V was cut by 7 bases and J by 5 bases, with 12 bases left in between. This CDR3 has 13 residues. CDR3 nucleotide sequence: TGTGCCAGCACCTGGGGGGCCGATCAGCCCCAGCATTTT. This encodes CASTWGADQPQHF.

This clonotype was observed a handful of times. The chain has TRBV7-2 and TRBJ2-4; D is possibly TRBD2 (6 bases). V lost 3 bases to trimming and J lost 8 bases, with 11 bases between them. The germline V gene encodes CDR1 SGHTA and CDR2 FQGNSA. This CDR3 region has 13 residues. The CDR3 sequence is CASSFSPGDIQYF. The CDR3 region has the DNA TGTGCCAGCAGCTTTAGCCCGGGGGACATTCAGTACTTC.

The V gene is TRBV2, the J gene TRBJ2-5, with D maybe TRBD2 (6 bases). V lost 7 bases and J lost 5, with 11 bases in between. In germline, CDR1 is SNHLY, CDR2 FYNNEI. The CDR3 sequence is 12 residues long. CDR3 bases: TGTGCCAGCAAAGCGGAGGGGGAGACCCAGTACTTC. As protein: CASKAEGETQYF.

This clonotype was recorded a few times. The chain links TRBV5-6 to TRBJ2-1; D remains ambiguous. V shed 0 bases and J shed 8 bases, with 6 bases lying between them. This CDR3 spans 12 amino acids. Looked up from germline, CDR1 is SGHDT and CDR2 is YYEEEE. The CDR3 nucleotides are TGTGCCAGCAGCTTGGACCCTCATGAGCAGTTCTTC. Protein: CASSLDPHEQFF.

This clonotype was observed a few times. One junction end does not reproduce the germline sequence, and a read error may be involved. The V gene is TRBV7-9, the J gene TRBJ2-3; 10 positions agree with TRBD2. The CDR3 runs to 17 residues. Germline V CDR1 and CDR2: SEHNR, FQNEAQ (reference sequence). The chain's CDR3 is CASSLAGLADRPDTQYF. The DNA of the CDR3 is TGTGCCAGCAGCCTAGCCGGACTAGCGGATCGGCCAGATACGCAGTATTTT.

This clonotype showed up many times. This chain connects TRBV9 to TRBJ2-1; maybe TRBD2 (5 bases). The V end lost 2 bases, the J end lost 2 bases, and 5 bases lay between the germline ends. CDR3 size: 13 residues. Looked up from germline, CDR1 is SGDLS and CDR2 is YYNGEE. CDR3 in DNA: TGTGCCAGCAGCGTCGGGACCTACAATGAGCAGTTCTTC. Protein sequence: CASSVGTYNEQFF.

This clonotype was seen more than once but under ten times. The rearrangement links TRBV28 to TRBJ1-5, with D maybe TRBD1 (5 bases). The germline V gene has CDR1 MDHEN and CDR2 SYDVKM. This CDR3 region has 14 residues. V gave up 2 bases and J gave up 5 bases, with 10 bases separating them. CDR3 in amino acids: CASSLVQVHQPQHF. DNA of the CDR3: TGTGCCAGCAGTTTAGTACAGGTCCATCAGCCCCAGCATTTT. The whole variable domain, filled in from reference TRBV28 and TRBJ1-5, reads DVKVTQSSRYLVKRTGEKVFLECVQDMDHENMFWYRQDPGLGLRLIYFSYDVKMKEKGDIPEGYSVSREKKERFSLILESASTNQTSMYLCASSLVQVHQPQHFGDGTRLSIL.

This clonotype was seen repeatedly, ten times or more. CDR3 residues: CASSSTSGSRKQYF. CDR3 sequence (DNA): TGTGCCAGCAGCTCGACTAGCGGGAGCAGAAAGCAGTACTTC. The chain carries TRBV7-2 and TRBJ2-7; 12 bases align to TRBD2. Per the germline V gene, CDR1 is SGHTA and CDR2 is FQGNSA. The CDR3 runs 14 residues. V was clipped by 4 bases and J by 8 bases; unmatched bases: 6.

This rearrangement joins TRBV19 to TRBJ2-2; no reliable D call. CDR1 and CDR2 (germline): LNHDA, SQIVND (reference sequence). The CDR3 loop spans 14 amino acids. Trimming cost V 7 bases and J 4 bases, with 13 bases left between them. In nucleotides, the CDR3 is TGTGCCAGTATGCTGCCAGGCCGCACCGGGGAGCTGTTTTTT. It is translated as CASMLPGRTGELFF.

This clonotype has at least ten counts. The V call is TRBV18, the J call TRBJ2-3; D is ambiguous. The CDR3 consists of 15 residues. Germline CDR1 is KGHSH and CDR2 is LQKENI. Between the trimmed V and J ends, which lost 2 bases and 1 base, there was a span of 10 bases. CDR3: CASSPLNRRTDTQYF. CDR3 DNA: TGTGCCAGCTCACCATTGAACCGCCGCACAGATACGCAGTATTTT.

The gene calls are TRBV23-1 and TRBJ2-7, with 7 bases lining up with TRBD1. TRBV23-1 is classed as an ORF, of uncertain function. This CDR3 has 17 amino acids. With 4 bases clipped from V and 2 bases from J, the junction kept 14 bases outside the gene matches. The CDR3 nucleotides are TGCGCCAGCAGTCGGGACAGCCTAAAACGGAGAACCTACGAGCAGTACTTC. This gives the protein CASSRDSLKRRTYEQYF.